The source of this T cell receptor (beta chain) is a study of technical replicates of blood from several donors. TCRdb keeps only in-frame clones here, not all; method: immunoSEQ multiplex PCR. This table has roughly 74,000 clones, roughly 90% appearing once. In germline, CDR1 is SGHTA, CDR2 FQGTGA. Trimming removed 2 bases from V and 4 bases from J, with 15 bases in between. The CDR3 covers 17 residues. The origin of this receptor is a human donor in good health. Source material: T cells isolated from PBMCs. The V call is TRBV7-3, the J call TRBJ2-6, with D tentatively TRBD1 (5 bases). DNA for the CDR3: TGTGCCAGCAGCTTACAGGCGACAGAAGCAGGGGCCAACGTCCTGACTTTC. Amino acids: CASSLQATEAGANVLTF.